This T cell receptor (beta chain) was observed in a study of blood T cell repertoires in COVID-19. Study background: Acute and convalescent COVID-19 samples came from the United States, Italy and Spain. Nucleic acid was either cDNA or gDNA, and it came from T cells, B-cell-depleted T cells, or PBMCs.

Under the authors' procedure: Scientists estimated how many nucleated cells there were by amplifying reference gene primers. Sequenced by immunoSEQ multiplex PCR; TCRdb stores in-frame clones only, minus some. V and J calls and clone size are copied from that table; D and trimming were computed from the DNA. The profile shows 30,000 to 40,000 clones, around 86% of them singletons. Trimming removed 4 bases from V and 7 bases from J; junction bases left unmatched: 9. CDR1 LGHDT and CDR2 YNNKEL come from the germline V gene (reference sequence). This CDR3 contains 14 residues. The receptor's source is a man older than 75 with active COVID-19. The J gene is TRBJ1-2, the V gene TRBV3-1 (or the pseudogene TRBV3-2); 7 bases match TRBD1. The material sequenced was peripheral blood. CDR3 DNA: TGTGCCAGCAGCCGGGACAGACTTTTCCCTGGCTACACCTTC. This translates into CASSRDRLFPGYTF.